This T cell receptor (beta chain) was identified in a study of blood T cell repertoires in COVID-19. About the study: Samples came from the United States, Italy and Spain, spanning acute and convalescent COVID-19.

Here immunoSEQ multiplex PCR was the method, and the copy in TCRdb shows in-frame clones only, minus some. This table holds 150,000 or so clones, about four fifths found once. This CDR3 is built from 16 residues. V was clipped by 5 bases and J by 2 bases; unmatched bases: 8. The germline V gene has CDR1 PRHDT and CDR2 FYEKMQ (reference sequence). The specimen was peripheral blood. The receptor's source is a man aged 40-49 years who had recovered from COVID-19. The chain links TRBV13 to TRBJ1-3; 8 nucleotides agree with TRBD1. CDR3 region: CASSSRRTGTGNTIYF. CDR3 DNA: TGTGCCAGCAGCAGCAGGCGGACAGGGACTGGAAACACCATATATTTT. Full variable domain (outside the CDR3, taken from reference TRBV13 and TRBJ1-3): AAGVIQSPRHLIKEKRETATLKCYPIPRHDTVYWYQQGPGQDPQFLISFYEKMQSDKGSIPDRFSAQQFSDYHSELNMSSLELGDSALYFCASSSRRTGTGNTIYFGEGSWLTVV.